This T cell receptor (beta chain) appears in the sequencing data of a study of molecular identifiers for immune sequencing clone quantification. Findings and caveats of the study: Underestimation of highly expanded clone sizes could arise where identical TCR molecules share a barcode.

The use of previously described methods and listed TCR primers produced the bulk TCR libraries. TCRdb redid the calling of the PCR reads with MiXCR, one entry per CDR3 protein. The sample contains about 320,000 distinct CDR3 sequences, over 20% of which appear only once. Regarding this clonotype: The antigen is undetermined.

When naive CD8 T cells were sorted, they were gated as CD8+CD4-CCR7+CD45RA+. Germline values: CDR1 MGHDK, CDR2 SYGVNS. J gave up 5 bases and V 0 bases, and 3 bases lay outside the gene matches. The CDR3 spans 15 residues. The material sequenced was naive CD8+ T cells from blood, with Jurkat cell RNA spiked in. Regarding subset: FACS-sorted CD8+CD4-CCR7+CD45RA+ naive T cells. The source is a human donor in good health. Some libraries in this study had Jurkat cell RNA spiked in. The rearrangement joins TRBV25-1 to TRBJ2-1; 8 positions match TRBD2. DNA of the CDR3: TGTGCCAGCAGTGAATACACTAGCGGAGACAATGAGCAGTTCTTC. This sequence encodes CASSEYTSGDNEQFF.